Each of the 24 T cell receptor beta chains below was sequenced from the same sample in a study of identical twins. MiXCR, run by TCRdb on the 5' RACE reads, gives a single entry per CDR3 protein. The sample records just under 650,000 distinct CDR3 sequences, roughly 6.6% being singletons. The sample was also reused in another study, on yellow fever vaccine responses in identical twins.

Sample: PBMCs. The receptor set was obtained from a woman younger than 30 in good health.

This clonotype appeared a few times. The chain employs TRBV23-1 and TRBJ2-1; TRBD2 might be the D (7 bases). TRBV23-1 is filed as an ORF, its function uncertain. V lost 0 bases to trimming and J lost 0 bases, with 21 bases between them. CDR3 size: 20 residues. The CDR3 region is CASSQSRGAARSPSYNEQFF. CDR3 nucleotides: TGCGCCAGCAGTCAATCTCGGGGGGCAGCGAGGTCCCCCTCCTACAATGAGCAGTTCTTC.

This clonotype was observed a handful of times. The chain carries TRBV7-2 and TRBJ2-7, with 9 bases identical to TRBD1. Trimming cost V 1 base and J 0 bases; bases outside gene matches: 4. This CDR3 has 16 amino acids. Germline lookup yields CDR1 SGHTA and CDR2 FQGNSA. CDR3 DNA: TGTGCCAGCAGCTTAGGGACAGGGGCTGGCTCCTACGAGCAGTACTTC. This encodes CASSLGTGAGSYEQYF. Variable domain in full (rest from reference TRBV7-2 and TRBJ2-7): GAGVSQSPSNKVTEKGKDVELRCDPISGHTALYWYRQSLGQGLEFLIYFQGNSAPDKSGLPSDRFSAERTGGSVSTLTIQRTQQEDSAVYLCASSLGTGAGSYEQYFGPGTRLTVT.

This clonotype was counted a few times. The rearrangement links TRBV4-1 to TRBJ2-1, with D possibly matching TRBD2 (5 bases). CDR3 length equals 15 residues. Germline-derived CDR1 and CDR2 are MGHRA and YSYEKL. Trimming cost V 4 bases and J 4 bases, with 14 bases left between them. This CDR3 is CASSLAPDSYNEQFF. Written as DNA, the CDR3 is TGCGCCAGCAGCCTCGCGCCGGACTCGTACAATGAGCAGTTCTTC.

The sample holds a few counts of this clonotype. V usage is TRBV5-1 and J usage is TRBJ2-1; 8 bases fit TRBD1. V was pared by 3 bases and J by 10 bases, with 12 bases of the junction left unmatched. From germline, CDR1 is SGHRS and CDR2 YFSETQ. The CDR3 is made up of 15 amino acids. As DNA, the CDR3 is TGCGCCAGCAGCTACTCGCTGACAGGGGTACGAGAGCAGTTCTTC. It specifies CASSYSLTGVREQFF.

There are many counts of this clonotype. This rearrangement joins TRBV5-1 to TRBJ1-3; D is unclear. With 0 bases removed from V and 1 base from J, the gap between germline ends came to 11 bases. CDR1 SGHRS and CDR2 YFSETQ come from the germline V gene. This CDR3 spans 16 amino acids. DNA for the CDR3: TGCGCCAGCAGCTTGGGTGAAGGCGGGTCTGGAAACACCATATATTTT. Translating it yields CASSLGEGGSGNTIYF.

In its sample, this clonotype was seen many times. The V call is TRBV28, the J call TRBJ2-1; 12 nucleotides agree with TRBD2. V shed 2 bases and J 1 base; nucleotides not matched to a gene: 6. CDR1 is MDHEN, CDR2 SYDVKM, per germline. The CDR3 sequence is 18 residues long. The CDR3 DNA follows: TGTGCCAGCAGTTTACAGACTAGCGGGAGCTCGTCCTACAATGAGCAGTTCTTC. Amino acid sequence: CASSLQTSGSSSYNEQFF.

This chain links TRBV27 with TRBJ2-3; D is ambiguous. The germline gives CDR1 MNHEY, CDR2 SMNVEV (reference sequence). The CDR3 length is 14 residues. Deletions cut 3 bases from V and 2 bases from J, with 9 bases between. The CDR3 nucleotides are TGTGCCAGCAGTTTTAACTACTTCACAGATACGCAGTATTTT. As protein: CASSFNYFTDTQYF.

This clonotype was counted between two and nine times. The rearrangement joins TRBV6-1 to TRBJ1-4; 8 bases line up with TRBD1. This CDR3 is 14 amino acids long. With 6 bases clipped from V and 3 bases from J, the junction kept 3 bases outside the gene matches. Germline assignment: CDR1 MNHNS and CDR2 SASEGT. The CDR3 loop reads CASRRQGPNEKLFF. CDR3 DNA sequence: TGTGCCAGCAGGCGACAGGGGCCTAATGAAAAACTGTTTTTT.

This clonotype turned up a few times. V gene TRBV12-3 or TRBV12-4 combines with J gene TRBJ2-7; TRBD1 is a possible D gene (6 bases). V lost 3 bases, J lost 1 base, and 7 bases lay in between. This CDR3 is built from 13 residues. The CDR3 nucleotides are TGTGCCAGCAGTTTGGGACATTCCTACGAGCAGTACGTC. It yields the protein CASSLGHSYEQYV.

This clonotype has a handful of counts. The chain carries TRBV20-1 and TRBJ1-2; D perhaps matches TRBD1 (6 bases). This CDR3 is built from 12 residues. Trimming pared 7 bases from V and 4 bases from J, leaving 13 bases between. CDR1 is DFQATT and CDR2 is SNEGSKA in the germline V gene (reference sequence). CDR3: CSGGGTSYGYTF. CDR3 coding DNA: TGCAGTGGCGGTGGGACATCCTATGGCTACACCTTC.

This clonotype was recorded at least ten times. This chain uses TRBV7-9 with TRBJ1-1, with D possibly being TRBD1 (5 bases). The germline CDR1 and CDR2 sequences are SEHNR and FQNEAQ (reference sequence). V lost 2 bases and J 3 bases, leaving 13 bases between the germline ends. The CDR3 is 15 amino acids. This chain's CDR3 is CASSLQGVGDTEAFF. The CDR3 bases are TGTGCCAGCAGCTTACAAGGGGTAGGGGACACTGAAGCTTTCTTT. The full variable domain, its missing parts supplied by reference TRBV7-9 and TRBJ1-1, is DTGVSQNPRHKITKRGQNVTFRCDPISEHNRLYWYRQTLGQGPEFLTYFQNEAQLEKSRLLSDRFSAERPKGSFSTLEIQRTEQGDSAMYLCASSLQGVGDTEAFFGQGTRLTVV.

The V gene is TRBV3-1, the J gene TRBJ2-7; weak D call: TRBD2 (5 bases). CDR3 length: 16 residues. Trimming took off 1 base at V and 0 bases at J, with 13 bases between the two ends. Germline-derived CDR1 and CDR2 are LGHDT and YNNKEL (reference sequence). CDR3 residues: CASSQADQRYSYEQYF. CDR3 coding DNA: TGTGCCAGCAGCCAAGCAGATCAGCGGTACTCCTACGAGCAGTACTTC.

The chain combines TRBV27 with TRBJ2-1; 8 bases map to TRBD1. Germline assignment: CDR1 MNHEY and CDR2 SMNVEV (reference sequence). There are 19 residues in the CDR3. V trimming: 1 base; J trimming: 0 bases; junction bases outside the gene matches: 11. The CDR3 loop reads CASSLFSRGRFYSYNEQFF. Written as DNA, the CDR3 is TGTGCCAGCAGTTTATTCTCCAGGGGGCGCTTCTACTCCTACAATGAGCAGTTCTTC.

This clonotype was counted many times. This chain links TRBV18 with TRBJ2-4, with D perhaps matching TRBD2 (6 bases). The CDR3 has 14 residues. CDR1 is KGHSH, CDR2 LQKENI, per germline. V lost 3 bases, J lost 15 bases, and 21 bases lay in between. The CDR3 loop reads CASSPGGRLSVGYF. The DNA for the CDR3 is TGTGCCAGCTCACCGGGGGGTCGCCTTTCCGTTGGGTACTTC. Together with reference TRBV18 and TRBJ2-4, the CDR3 gives the full variable domain: NAGVMQNPRHLVRRRGQEARLRCSPMKGHSHVYWYRQLPEEGLKFMVYLQKENIIDESGMPKERFSAEFPKEGPSILRIQQVVRGDSAAYFCASSPGGRLSVGYFGAGTRLSVL.

The chain employs TRBV24-1 and TRBJ1-5, with TRBD1 matching over 8 bases. Germline values: CDR1 KGHDR, CDR2 SFDVKD. V was clipped by 3 bases and J by 2 bases; unmatched bases: 2. The CDR3 runs 15 residues. The DNA for the CDR3 is TGTGCCACCAGTGATGCGACAGGGGGCAATCAGCCCCAGCATTTT. This gives the protein CATSDATGGNQPQHF.

This clonotype came up many times. The chain recombines TRBV4-1 with TRBJ2-1, with D unresolved. CDR1 is MGHRA, CDR2 YSYEKL, per germline. This CDR3 is built from 14 residues. V lost 1 base and J 3 bases, leaving 7 bases between the germline ends. The DNA for the CDR3 is TGCGCCAGCAGCCAAGGGGCTAGCTACAATGAGCAGTTCTTC. It translates to CASSQGASYNEQFF.

The rearrangement uses TRBV28 and TRBJ1-3, with a possible D match to TRBD1 (5 bases). V lost 3 bases, J lost 2 bases, and 8 bases lay in between. There are 14 residues in the CDR3. The germline gives CDR1 MDHEN, CDR2 SYDVKM. The CDR3 loop reads CASSFSGTGNTIYF. The CDR3 bases are TGTGCCAGCAGTTTTTCAGGGACTGGAAACACCATATATTTT.

This clonotype was counted a few times. V gene TRBV7-6 combines with J gene TRBJ2-3; 10 nucleotides align to TRBD2. This CDR3 spans 18 amino acids. The germline gives CDR1 SGHVS, CDR2 FNYEAQ. V lost 1 base, J lost 6 bases, and 13 bases stayed unmatched. CDR3 DNA: TGTGCCAGCAGCTTAGTGGGGTCTAGCGGGAGTCCATCGGATACGCAGTATTTT. Amino acids: CASSLVGSSGSPSDTQYF.

The table lists this clonotype with many counts. V usage is TRBV12-3 or TRBV12-4 and J usage is TRBJ1-1; D uncertain. The CDR3 has 13 amino acids. V was trimmed by 7 bases and J by 8 bases, leaving 17 bases between them. The CDR3 coding sequence is TGTGCCAGCACCATTAAAGGGATTGCGGAAGCTTTCTTT. It translates to CASTIKGIAEAFF.

This clonotype appeared many times. The J gene is TRBJ2-2, the V gene TRBV4-1; D not certain. The germline V gene encodes CDR1 MGHRA and CDR2 YSYEKL. The CDR3 spans 15 residues. V gave up 3 bases and J gave up 2 bases, with 10 bases separating them. This CDR3 is CASSQRQGNTGELFF. The CDR3 DNA sequence: TGCGCCAGCAGCCAGAGACAAGGAAACACCGGGGAGCTGTTTTTT.

This clonotype was counted a few times. CDR3 loop: CASSDKGCLTNEKLFF. The CDR3 bases are TGTGCCAGCAGTGATAAAGGGTGTTTGACTAATGAAAAACTGTTTTTT. This chain joins TRBV6-4 and TRBJ1-4; D not certain. Trimming pared 3 bases from V and 2 bases from J, leaving 13 bases between. This CDR3 is built from 16 residues. In germline, CDR1 is MRHNA, CDR2 SNTAGT.

This chain uses TRBV9 with TRBJ2-7; TRBD2 aligns across 8 bases. Trimming at V came to 10 bases and at J to 5 bases, leaving 5 bases not matched to a gene. There are 11 residues in the CDR3. Germline assignment: CDR1 SGDLS and CDR2 YYNGEE. The CDR3: CASGGSNEQYF. The CDR3 DNA follows: TGTGCCTCGGGGGGGAGTAACGAGCAGTACTTC.

This chain uses TRBV6-5 with TRBJ1-1; D call uncertain. V was cut by 2 bases and J by 4 bases, with 17 bases left in between. Looked up from germline, CDR1 is MNHEY and CDR2 is SVGAGI. The CDR3 has 16 residues. The CDR3 DNA sequence: TGTGCCAGCAGTTACGACCCACGAGGACTGGGCACTGAAGCTTTCTTT. Residues: CASSYDPRGLGTEAFF.

At least ten counts were recorded for this clonotype. J is TRBJ2-3 and V is TRBV6-2 or TRBV6-3, with D possibly matching TRBD2 (5 bases). Trimming took 4 bases from V and 5 from J, leaving 7 bases between them. The CDR3 totals 12 residues. Per the germline V gene, CDR1 is MNHEY and CDR2 is SVGEGT. CDR3 sequence reads: CASSFGRDTQYF. The CDR3 bases are TGTGCCAGCAGTTTTGGGAGAGATACGCAGTATTTT.